These 29 T cell receptor beta chains were all obtained from the same sample, sequenced in a study of T cells in localized non-small cell lung cancer. Sequencing used immunoSEQ multiplex PCR; TCRdb keeps in-frame clones, though not all of them. The profile covers around 41,000 clones, with roughly four fifths appearing a single time and almost 8% taken by the ten largest. The sample in question was PBMCs, obtained before any cancer treatment. These receptors were obtained from a man aged 40 to 70 with stage II lung adenocarcinoma.

The chain has TRBV27 and TRBJ2-5, with D unresolved. The CDR3 is made up of 15 amino acids. From germline, CDR1 is MNHEY and CDR2 SMNVEV (reference sequence). Between the trimmed V and J ends, which lost 0 bases and 4 bases, there was a span of 12 bases. CDR3 nucleotide sequence: TGTGCCAGCAGTTTATCGGCATTGCCGGGAGAGACCCAGTACTTC. It translates to CASSLSALPGETQYF.

In its sample, this clone was seen a few times. The chain carries TRBV7-9 and TRBJ1-1; TRBD1 aligns across 9 bases. Germline V gene data show CDR1 as SEHNR and CDR2 as FQNEAQ (reference sequence). With 4 bases clipped from V and 3 bases from J, the junction kept 6 bases outside the gene matches. CDR3 length: 15 residues. CDR3 coding DNA: TGTGCCAGCAGCTCGCGACAGGGGGGTGACACTGAAGCTTTCTTT. Protein sequence: CASSSRQGGDTEAFF.

The chain is built from TRBV7-3 and TRBJ1-1, with a weak D call TRBD1 (5 bases). V was clipped by 7 bases and J by 4 bases, with 19 bases between them. CDR3 length: 15 residues. CDR1 and CDR2 from the germline V gene are SGHTA and FQGTGA. The CDR3 DNA is TGTGCCAGCACCCTACAGGCCGCCGCTGGCACTGAAGCTTTCTTT. Its translation is CASTLQAAAGTEAFF.

This rearrangement joins TRBV6-5 to TRBJ1-2; D gene unclear. V was pared by 7 bases and J by 6 bases, with 9 bases between. This CDR3 spans 11 amino acids. Germline assignment: CDR1 MNHEY and CDR2 SVGAGI. CDR3 coding DNA: TGTGCCAGCACGATGGGCGATGGCTACACCTTC. It translates to CASTMGDGYTF.

The rearrangement uses TRBV5-5 and TRBJ2-7; 13 bases fit TRBD2. The germline V gene has CDR1 SGHKS and CDR2 YYEKEE (reference sequence). The ends lost 4 bases at V and 2 bases at J; junction bases unmatched: 6. This CDR3 has 16 amino acids. The chain's CDR3 is CASSPGTSGVTYEQYF. Written as DNA, the CDR3 is TGTGCCAGCAGCCCCGGGACTAGCGGGGTTACCTACGAGCAGTACTTC.

The rearrangement uses TRBV6-1 and TRBJ2-1; TRBD1 might be the D (5 bases). Trimming stripped 6 bases from V and 10 bases from J, with 16 bases between. The V gene's germline CDR1 is MNHNS and CDR2 SASEGT. This CDR3 is 13 amino acids long. CDR3 nucleotides: TGTGCCAGCAGCGTTACCCAGGGATGGGAGCAGTTCTTC. Residues: CASSVTQGWEQFF.

J is TRBJ1-1 and V is TRBV5-5; D unclear. V lost 10 bases and J 0 bases, leaving 16 bases between the germline ends. CDR3 length: 14 amino acids. Per the germline V gene, CDR1 is SGHKS and CDR2 is YYEKEE (reference sequence). The CDR3 is CASVLGILNTEAFF. The CDR3 DNA is TGTGCCTCCGTCCTGGGCATTTTGAACACTGAAGCTTTCTTT.

This chain connects TRBV5-1 to TRBJ2-3, with 7 bases fitting TRBD1. This CDR3 comprises 14 residues. With V trimmed by 4 bases and J by 5 bases, 7 bases remained unmatched. Germline CDR1 reads SGHRS; CDR2 reads YFSETQ. CDR3 sequence: CASSVQGVEDTQYF. For the CDR3, the DNA is TGCGCCAGCAGCGTTCAGGGGGTGGAAGATACGCAGTATTTT.

CDR3 sequence: CASRAGTGGDLAGGSEQFF. Here the CDR3 DNA reads TGTGCCAGCCGGGCCGGGACAGGGGGCGACCTAGCGGGAGGGAGTGAGCAGTTCTTC. This chain connects TRBV18 to TRBJ2-1; D may match TRBD1 or TRBD2 (12 bases each). The ends were cut back, 8 bases at V and 9 bases at J, with 35 bases in the middle. This CDR3 has 19 amino acids. CDR1 and CDR2 from the germline V gene are KGHSH and LQKENI.

V is TRBV10-3 and J is TRBJ2-5; D uncertain. The V and J ends lost 4 bases and 4 bases respectively, with 10 bases between them. This CDR3 is 13 amino acids long. Germline CDR1 reads ENHRY; CDR2 reads SYGVKD. The CDR3 reads CAISVRVGETQYF. The CDR3 bases are TGTGCCATCAGTGTCCGGGTCGGAGAGACCCAGTACTTC.

V gene TRBV4-1 combines with J gene TRBJ2-3; no reliable D call. CDR3 length equals 14 residues. Between the trimmed V and J ends, which lost 4 bases and 6 bases, there was a span of 14 bases. CDR1 MGHRA and CDR2 YSYEKL come from the germline V gene. In DNA form, the CDR3 reads TGCGCCAGCAGCCCCGATCCTTTAGCTGATACGCAGTATTTT. Translation gives CASSPDPLADTQYF.

The CDR3 nucleotides are TGTGCCAGCAGCCGAGGGACACTCACTGAAGCTTTCTTT. As protein: CASSRGTLTEAFF. The gene calls are TRBV7-9 and TRBJ1-1; D possibly corresponds to TRBD1 (6 bases). V lost 5 bases and J 4 bases, leaving 11 bases between the germline ends. This CDR3 is 13 amino acids long. CDR1 SEHNR and CDR2 FQNEAQ come from the germline V gene (reference sequence).

In DNA form, the CDR3 reads TGTGCCATCAGTGAGGGGACAGGGAATGGCTACACCTTC. Its translation is CAISEGTGNGYTF. This chain links TRBV10-3 with TRBJ1-2; 9 bases match TRBD1. This CDR3 is built from 13 residues. Germline CDR1 ENHRY, CDR2 SYGVKD. With V trimmed by 2 bases and J by 6 bases, 1 base remained unmatched.

This clone was seen a single time. V usage is TRBV19 and J usage is TRBJ2-7; D is possibly TRBD1 or TRBD2 (6 bases each). Germline assignment: CDR1 LNHDA and CDR2 SQIVND (reference sequence). V was clipped by 6 bases and J by 6 bases, with 15 bases between them. The CDR3 is 13 amino acids. This CDR3 is CASRSSGALEQYF. The CDR3 nucleotides read TGTGCCAGTAGGTCATCGGGGGCCCTCGAGCAGTACTTC. Full variable domain (outside the CDR3, taken from reference TRBV19 and TRBJ2-7): DGGITQSPKYLFRKEGQNVTLSCEQNLNHDAMYWYRQDPGQGLRLIYYSQIVNDFQKGDIAEGYSVSREKKESFPLTVTSAQKNPTAFYLCASRSSGALEQYFGPGTRLTVT.

The genes are TRBV9 and TRBJ2-3; D is possibly TRBD2 (5 bases). This CDR3 has 15 amino acids. In germline, CDR1 is SGDLS, CDR2 YYNGEE. Trimming cost V 0 bases and J 1 base, with 9 bases left between them. In nucleotides, the CDR3 is TGTGCCAGCAGCGTAGATACTAGAGGCACAGATACGCAGTATTTT. As protein: CASSVDTRGTDTQYF.

The chain is built from TRBV6-5 and TRBJ1-5; D is undetermined. The CDR3 totals 13 residues. Germline loops: CDR1 MNHEY, CDR2 SVGAGI. Trimming pared 6 bases from V and 2 bases from J, leaving 8 bases between. Written as DNA, the CDR3 is TGTGCCAGCAGACGACTCCGCAATCAGCCCCAGCATTTT. Protein product: CASRRLRNQPQHF.

The chain recombines TRBV14 with TRBJ2-5; no clear D gene. V lost 8 bases and J 4 bases, leaving 14 bases between the germline ends. This CDR3 region has 13 residues. Looked up from germline, CDR1 is SGHDN and CDR2 is FVKESK. The CDR3 DNA is TGTGCCAGCCCCAGCCTCGAAGCAGAGACCCAGTACTTC. Protein sequence: CASPSLEAETQYF.

The chain couples TRBV10-3 to TRBJ2-6, with 7 bases that match TRBD1. Trimming at V came to 8 bases and at J to 0 bases, leaving 7 bases not matched to a gene. The CDR3 sequence is 16 residues long. Germline CDR1 is ENHRY and CDR2 is SYGVKD. Here the CDR3 DNA reads TGTGCCATCGACGGACAGGACAACTCTGGGGCCAACGTCCTGACTTTC. It is translated as CAIDGQDNSGANVLTF.

This chain links TRBV11-2 with TRBJ1-3; D is unclear. The CDR3 spans 12 residues. CDR1 is SGHAT, CDR2 FQNNGV, per germline. Trimming stripped 0 bases from V and 3 bases from J, with 0 bases between. The CDR3 sequence: CASSLDGNTIYF. As DNA, the CDR3 is TGTGCCAGCAGCTTAGATGGAAACACCATATATTTT.

The genes are TRBV6-5 and TRBJ2-5, with TRBD2 matching 7 bases. The J call may be incorrect, as the DNA end agrees better with TRBJ2-7. This CDR3 is 15 amino acids long. Germline V gene sequence: CDR1 MNHEY, CDR2 SVGAGI. CDR3 sequence reads: CASRPTSDRSYEQYF. The CDR3 nucleotides read TGTGCCAGCAGACCAACTAGCGATCGCTCCTACGAGCAGTACTTC.

The rearrangement links TRBV19 to TRBJ2-7; no clear D. This CDR3 spans 16 amino acids. Trimming took 3 bases from V and 0 from J, leaving 15 bases between them. CDR1 is LNHDA, CDR2 SQIVND, per germline (reference sequence). Here the CDR3 DNA reads TGTGCCAGTAGTATGTCTGGAGCGTTCAACTCCTACGAGCAGTACTTC. Translation: CASSMSGAFNSYEQYF.

The table lists this clone with a few counts. The chain combines TRBV5-1 with TRBJ2-2; 10 nucleotides match TRBD1. V trimming: 4 bases; J trimming: 5 bases; junction bases outside the gene matches: 14. Germline CDR1 and CDR2: SGHRS and YFSETQ. The CDR3 is 18 amino acids. CDR3 sequence: CASSRGDRGPLGTGELFF. The CDR3 DNA is TGCGCCAGCAGCCGAGGGGACAGGGGACCTTTGGGTACCGGGGAGCTGTTTTTT.

The chain couples TRBV7-9 to TRBJ2-7; TRBD1 agrees at 8 bases. Per germline, CDR1 SEHNR and CDR2 FQNEAQ (reference sequence). The CDR3 runs to 16 residues. Trimming at V came to 4 bases and at J to 5 bases, leaving 13 bases not matched to a gene. This CDR3 is CASSSVSGVTGDEQYF. The CDR3 DNA follows: TGTGCCAGCAGCTCGGTCTCTGGCGTGACAGGGGACGAGCAGTACTTC. The full variable domain, completed using reference TRBV7-9 and TRBJ2-7, is DTGVSQNPRHKITKRGQNVTFRCDPISEHNRLYWYRQTLGQGPEFLTYFQNEAQLEKSRLLSDRFSAERPKGSFSTLEIQRTEQGDSAMYLCASSSVSGVTGDEQYFGPGTRLTVT.

Worth noting for this clone: Sequence at one end of the junction differs from germline and may be a read error. This sequence joins TRBV5-6 and TRBJ2-7; TRBD1 agrees at 7 bases. This CDR3 is built from 15 residues. The germline V gene encodes CDR1 SGHDT and CDR2 YYEEEE. The CDR3 DNA is TGTGCCAGCAGCTTAATACAGGGGCTCTCCGACGAGCAGTACTTC. Translated, it gives CASSLIQGLSDEQYF. The full variable domain, rest sourced from reference TRBV5-6 and TRBJ2-7, is DAGVTQSPTHLIKTRGQQVTLRCSPKSGHDTVSWYQQALGQGPQFIFQYYEEEERQRGNFPDRFSGHQFPNYSSELNVNALLLGDSALYLCASSLIQGLSDEQYFGPGTRLTVT.

This clone appeared a single time. The rearrangement uses TRBV7-3 and TRBJ2-6; no definite D call. Looked up from germline, CDR1 is SGHTA and CDR2 is FQGTGA. V lost 3 bases and J 0 bases, leaving 6 bases between the germline ends. The CDR3 loop spans 15 amino acids. The CDR3 DNA sequence: TGTGCCAGCAGCTTTGAGAGCTCTGGGGCCAACGTCCTGACTTTC. Its translation is CASSFESSGANVLTF.

This clone has a handful of counts. The CDR3: CASSEAGRGVGGYTF. For the CDR3, the DNA is TGTGCCAGCAGTGAAGCGGGCAGGGGAGTAGGTGGCTACACCTTC. The rearrangement uses TRBV6-1 and TRBJ1-2, with D possibly being TRBD1 (6 bases). Germline CDR1 is MNHNS and CDR2 is SASEGT. V lost 0 bases, J lost 7 bases, and 15 bases lay in between. This CDR3 is 15 amino acids long.

The chain is built from TRBV6-5 and TRBJ2-7; tentatively, D is TRBD2 (6 bases). V was shortened by 6 bases and J by 3 bases, with 12 bases between the two germline ends. Germline assignment: CDR1 MNHEY and CDR2 SVGAGI. The CDR3 consists of 13 residues. The CDR3, as DNA: TGTGCCAGCAGCGGAGGGCAGGACTACGAGCAGTACTTC. Protein product: CASSGGQDYEQYF.

The J gene is TRBJ1-5, the V gene TRBV6-5; D not certain. This CDR3 contains 14 residues. V was pared by 7 bases and J by 2 bases, with 12 bases between. The germline V gene encodes CDR1 MNHEY and CDR2 SVGAGI. CDR3 DNA: TGTGCCAGCATCCGCTATGGGGGCAATCAGCCCCAGCATTTT. Amino acids: CASIRYGGNQPQHF.

The gene calls are TRBV4-1 and TRBJ2-3; D may be TRBD2 (5 bases). The CDR3 loop spans 15 amino acids. Germline values: CDR1 MGHRA, CDR2 YSYEKL. The germline V and J ends were trimmed by 5 bases and 1 base, with 13 bases remaining between them. CDR3 DNA sequence: TGCGCCAGCAGCTTTGAAGACTACCGCACAGATACGCAGTATTTT. Amino acid sequence: CASSFEDYRTDTQYF.